This T cell receptor beta chain was observed in a study of Graves' ophthalmopathy and Graves' hyperthyroidism. Turning to the study itself: Blood was drawn at initial diagnosis, before any treatment.

Amplifying from RNA transcripts, the study obtained TCR beta CDR3 regions. First-round RT-PCR relied on HTBI primers, and a second-round multiplex PCR came next. A single record per CDR3 protein comes from TCRdb applying MiXCR to the multiplex PCR reads. The sample yields approximately 500,000 distinct CDR3 sequences, under 15% seen once. A few counts support this clonotype. A much larger clone sits a single nucleotide away, making a read error possible. The CDR3 extends over 13 amino acids. V was clipped by 4 bases and J by 0 bases, with 6 bases between them. From germline, CDR1 is KGHSH and CDR2 LQKENI.

The origin of this receptor is a woman aged 30 to 39 with Graves' ophthalmopathy. Specimen: blood. The chain employs TRBV18 and TRBJ1-1; no reliable D call. The CDR3 bases are TGTGCCAGCTCACAGAAGATGAACACTGAAGCTTTCTTT. The encoded protein is CASSQKMNTEAFF.